The clone carrying this TCR beta chain was seen only a few times. Its antigen is currently unknown. This sample was included in a study of graft-versus-host responses after intestinal transplantation. General study points: The authors found GvH clones in recipient marrow, some appearing first in ileum or blood.

The CDR3 contains 15 residues. Trimming took 4 bases from V and 7 from J; bases not matched to a gene: 7. Per germline, CDR1 SGHNT and CDR2 YYREEE (reference sequence). Data came from immunoSEQ multiplex PCR; TCRdb stores just in-frame clones and leaves some out. This table has about 37,000 clones, approximately 86% appearing once. Intraepithelial and lamina propria lymphocytes were released after the graft tissue was processed. This TCR derives from a human patient who received an intestinal transplant, so some T cells may come from the graft donor. The rearrangement uses TRBV5-4 and TRBJ1-6; 8 nucleotides line up with TRBD1. Specimen: ileum tissue, collected more than 200 days after intestinal transplant. CDR3 sequence (DNA): TGTGCCAGCAGCATAGGACAGGGAGGGAATTCACCCCTCCACTTT. Translation: CASSIGQGGNSPLHF.